The 11 T cell receptor beta chains given below trace back to one sample, sequenced in a study of CD8+ T cells in alopecia areata. Investigators isolated RNA and reverse transcribed it into cDNA to act as the sequencing template. Sequencing used immunoSEQ multiplex PCR; TCRdb keeps in-frame clones, though not all of them. The top ten clones hold just over 5.5% of a sample with 70,000 to 95,000 clones, around 54% of them seen once. Sequencing input: NKG2D-high CD8+ T cells sorted from blood. Receptors originate from a human donor with alopecia areata.

This rearrangement joins TRBV29-1 to TRBJ1-4; weak D call: TRBD1 (6 bases). V dropped 7 bases and J dropped 7 bases, with 19 bases sitting between them. CDR3 length: 14 amino acids. Germline CDR1 SQVTM, CDR2 ANQGSEA. The CDR3 nucleotides read TGCAGCGGAGAGGACAGTGGGAGAGGTGAAAAACTGTTTTTT. This encodes CSGEDSGRGEKLFF.

This clone was detected only a few times. The rearrangement joins TRBV4-3 to TRBJ2-7; D remains ambiguous. CDR3 length equals 15 residues. V was cut by 1 base and J by 2 bases, with 12 bases left in between. Per germline, CDR1 LGHNA and CDR2 YSLEER. CDR3 nucleotide sequence: TGCGCCAGCAGCCAAGCCCTCGCGTCTACCTACGAGCAGTACTTC. Encoded protein: CASSQALASTYEQYF.

The table lists this clone with a few counts. The chain joins TRBV28 to TRBJ2-2; TRBD2 is a possible D gene (5 bases). The CDR3 is made up of 13 amino acids. CDR1 is MDHEN and CDR2 is SYDVKM in the germline V gene. Trimming removed 4 bases from V and 4 bases from J, with 7 bases in between. The CDR3 sequence: CASSSEATGELFF. The DNA of the CDR3 is TGTGCCAGCAGTTCGGAGGCCACCGGGGAGCTGTTTTTT.

This chain uses TRBV9 with TRBJ2-7; D is perhaps TRBD2 (6 bases). V dropped 0 bases and J dropped 1 base, with 11 bases sitting between them. Germline V CDR1 and CDR2: SGDLS, YYNGEE. This CDR3 comprises 15 residues. The CDR3 DNA follows: TGTGCCAGCAGCGTAGGAGGTAGCGGTTCCTACGAGCAGTACTTC. Amino acids: CASSVGGSGSYEQYF.

This clone turned up a few times. This chain joins TRBV11-2 and TRBJ2-2; 7 nucleotides align to TRBD2. This CDR3 region has 14 residues. Germline values: CDR1 SGHAT, CDR2 FQNNGV. V shed 4 bases, J shed 11 bases, and the junction held 10 bases outside the gene matches. CDR3 sequence reads: CASSSTAQRGELFF. As DNA, the CDR3 is TGTGCCAGCAGCTCTACCGCTCAGCGGGGAGAGCTGTTTTTT.

This rearrangement joins TRBV23-1 to TRBJ2-1; 9 bases map to TRBD2. TRBV23-1 has ORF status, its function being uncertain. V lost 6 bases, J lost 5 bases, and 5 bases stayed unmatched. The CDR3 spans 14 residues. CDR3 sequence reads: CASRIRGGDNEQFF. Here the CDR3 DNA reads TGCGCCAGCAGAATCCGCGGGGGGGACAATGAGCAGTTCTTC.

This clone was detected only once. The chain combines TRBV4-1 with TRBJ2-1, with 7 bases aligning to TRBD1. Looked up from germline, CDR1 is MGHRA and CDR2 is YSYEKL. The trim removed 4 bases at V and 5 bases at J, leaving 2 bases unmatched. This CDR3 has 13 residues. CDR3 region: CASSLQGNNEQFF. DNA for the CDR3: TGCGCCAGCAGCCTACAGGGGAACAATGAGCAGTTCTTC.

The J gene is TRBJ2-1, the V gene TRBV27; TRBD1 matches 7 bases. Looked up from germline, CDR1 is MNHEY and CDR2 is SMNVEV (reference sequence). The CDR3 has 15 residues. The ends lost 4 bases at V and 0 bases at J; junction bases unmatched: 3. CDR3 region: CASSSTGFSYNEQFF. DNA of the CDR3: TGTGCCAGCAGTTCGACAGGGTTCTCCTACAATGAGCAGTTCTTC.

The chain employs TRBV29-1 and TRBJ1-2; possibly TRBD1 for D (6 bases). Germline values: CDR1 SQVTM, CDR2 ANQGSEA. This CDR3 region has 15 residues. Deletions cut 5 bases from V and 6 bases from J, with 22 bases between. The CDR3 sequence is CSVPGHQRGSNGYTF. The CDR3 nucleotides read TGCAGCGTTCCGGGACACCAAAGAGGGTCGAATGGCTACACCTTC.

Only a few counts were recorded for this clone. The chain combines TRBV29-1 with TRBJ2-7, with 9 nucleotides matching TRBD2. This CDR3 has 15 residues. The V gene end was trimmed by 4 bases and the J gene end by 5 bases; junction bases not matched to a gene: 12. Germline V gives CDR1 SQVTM, CDR2 ANQGSEA. In DNA form, the CDR3 reads TGCAGCGTTGTTTTTGTCGCGGCGGGAGGGAACGAGCAGTACTTC. It encodes CSVVFVAAGGNEQYF.

This clone was observed a few times. The chain combines TRBV29-1 with TRBJ2-3; possibly TRBD2 for D (6 bases). Trimming removed 8 bases from V and 3 bases from J, with 15 bases in between. This CDR3 contains 13 residues. CDR1 is SQVTM, CDR2 ANQGSEA, per germline. The CDR3 is CSIAPEGTDTQYF. The DNA of the CDR3 is TGCAGCATTGCTCCGGAGGGGACAGATACGCAGTATTTT.